This passage covers 4 T cell receptor beta chains from one sample sequenced in a study of shared clonotypes between healthy human individuals. Profiled with immunoSEQ multiplex PCR; TCRdb holds only in-frame clones, not every one. The sample carries roughly 500,000 clones, almost 80% recorded once. The sequencing input was PBMCs. The receptors stem from a woman between 40 and 50 years old in good health. Some clones in this sample may be carry-over from other donors' samples.

The chain uses TRBV19 and TRBJ1-5; tentative D call: TRBD1 (6 bases). The CDR3 covers 15 residues. Germline-derived CDR1 and CDR2 are LNHDA and SQIVND (reference sequence). The V end lost 3 bases, the J end lost 4 bases, and 13 bases lay between the germline ends. CDR3 residues: CASSILGQINQPQHF. CDR3 DNA: TGTGCCAGTAGTATCTTAGGACAGATAAATCAGCCCCAGCATTTT.

The CDR3 protein is CASSHSGTGGPYNEQFF. The CDR3 DNA reads TGTGCCAGCAGCCATTCCGGGACAGGGGGCCCGTACAATGAGCAGTTCTTC. The chain is built from TRBV4-2 and TRBJ2-1; 12 bases align to TRBD1. Germline lookup yields CDR1 LGHNA and CDR2 YNFKEQ. CDR3 size: 17 residues. Trimming removed 3 bases from V and 4 bases from J; junction bases left unmatched: 7.

The V gene is TRBV9, the J gene TRBJ2-7; a possible D gene is TRBD1 (6 bases). Trimming took off 7 bases at V and 5 bases at J, with 10 bases between the two ends. The CDR3 has 11 amino acids. Germline CDR1 SGDLS, CDR2 YYNGEE. The CDR3 region has the DNA TGTGCCAGCTTCAGGGGTAACGAGCAGTACTTC. Its translation: CASFRGNEQYF.

This clone has only one observation. The chain couples TRBV19 to TRBJ1-1; maybe TRBD1 (5 bases). The CDR3 runs 13 residues. V gave up 3 bases and J gave up 3 bases, with 8 bases separating them. Germline loops: CDR1 LNHDA, CDR2 SQIVND (reference sequence). The DNA of the CDR3 is TGTGCCAGTAGTATTATAGGGGACACTGAAGCTTTCTTT. Translation: CASSIIGDTEAFF. Using reference TRBV19 and TRBJ1-1 for the parts outside the CDR3, the full variable domain is DGGITQSPKYLFRKEGQNVTLSCEQNLNHDAMYWYRQDPGQGLRLIYYSQIVNDFQKGDIAEGYSVSREKKESFPLTVTSAQKNPTAFYLCASSIIGDTEAFFGQGTRLTVV.